This entry lists 15 T cell receptor beta chains sequenced from one sample in a study of blood T cell repertoires in COVID-19. Sequencing was performed with immunoSEQ multiplex PCR; in TCRdb, only in-frame clones are kept and a portion is missing. The sample shows 250,000 to 300,000 clones, about 90% of them seen only once. Sequenced material: PBMCs or T cells enriched from blood (not recorded which). These TCRs come from a woman in her sixties or seventies who had recovered from COVID-19.

This clone came up a few times. The rearrangement links TRBV9 to TRBJ1-6; 10 nucleotides match TRBD1. CDR3 length equals 16 residues. CDR1 and CDR2 from the germline V gene are SGDLS and YYNGEE. The trim removed 4 bases at V and 10 bases at J, leaving 11 bases unmatched. The CDR3 nucleotides are TGTGCCAGCAGCCCCCGGGCCAGGGGACAGGGGTCACCCCTCCACTTT. This gives the protein CASSPRARGQGSPLHF.

The gene calls are TRBV4-1 and TRBJ2-1; 7 bases match TRBD2. V shed 1 base, J shed 1 base, and the junction held 4 bases outside the gene matches. Germline values: CDR1 MGHRA, CDR2 YSYEKL. This CDR3 region has 16 residues. Written as DNA, the CDR3 is TGCGCCAGCAGCCAAGGGACTAGTCAGTCCTACAATGAGCAGTTCTTC. Translated: CASSQGTSQSYNEQFF.

The chain carries TRBV19 and TRBJ1-5; the D is unclear. The CDR3 spans 15 residues. The ends were cut back, 9 bases at V and 2 bases at J, with 17 bases in the middle. From germline, CDR1 is LNHDA and CDR2 SQIVND (reference sequence). The CDR3 loop reads CASNSGSWGNQPQHF. DNA of the CDR3: TGTGCCAGCAACTCCGGGAGTTGGGGCAATCAGCCCCAGCATTTT.

This sequence joins TRBV11-2 and TRBJ1-2; D is unclear. Between the trimmed V and J ends, which lost 1 base and 4 bases, there was a span of 10 bases. Germline-derived CDR1 and CDR2 are SGHAT and FQNNGV. The CDR3 totals 14 residues. Here the CDR3 reads CASSLGAGPYGYTF. The CDR3 nucleotides are TGTGCCAGCAGCTTAGGCGCAGGTCCCTATGGCTACACCTTC. Combining the CDR3 with reference TRBV11-2 and TRBJ1-2 gives the whole variable domain EAGVAQSPRYKIIEKRQSVAFWCNPISGHATLYWYQQILGQGPKLLIQFQNNGVVDDSQLPKDRFSAERLKGVDSTLKIQPAKLEDSAVYLCASSLGAGPYGYTFGSGTRLTVV.

CDR3 sequence (DNA): TGTGCCAGCAGCTTTAGCGGGGGTCATCCCAACAATGAGCAGTTCTTC. It translates to CASSFSGGHPNNEQFF. The V call is TRBV7-6, the J call TRBJ2-1; 9 positions match TRBD2. CDR3 length equals 16 residues. J was trimmed by 5 bases and V by 3 bases; bases with no gene match: 8. CDR1 SGHVS and CDR2 FNYEAQ come from the germline V gene.

The gene calls are TRBV7-3 and TRBJ2-2, with TRBD2 identical over 13 bases. Germline loops: CDR1 SGHTA, CDR2 FQGTGA. The CDR3 covers 15 residues. With 5 bases clipped from V and 5 bases from J, the junction kept 2 bases outside the gene matches. The CDR3 nucleotides read TGTGCCAGCAGCCAACTAGCGGGAGGGACCGGGGAGCTGTTTTTT. Translation gives CASSQLAGGTGELFF.

This chain uses TRBV6-5 with TRBJ1-2; D call uncertain. Germline CDR1 and CDR2: MNHEY and SVGAGI. The V end was cut by 8 bases, the J end by 2 bases, with 12 bases between. This CDR3 spans 13 amino acids. The chain's CDR3 is CASRLTINYGYTF. The CDR3 DNA reads TGTGCCAGCCGACTCACCATCAACTATGGCTACACCTTC.

This sequence joins TRBV7-9 and TRBJ1-2; D is uncertain. V was pared by 5 bases and J by 8 bases, with 15 bases between. The CDR3 covers 13 residues. Germline CDR1 SEHNR, CDR2 FQNEAQ (reference sequence). The CDR3, as DNA: TGTGCCAGCAGCCGCGAGCGGGTGGAGGGCTACACCTTC. Translated: CASSRERVEGYTF.

This chain uses TRBV5-6 with TRBJ2-7, with D perhaps matching TRBD2 (6 bases). This CDR3 region has 17 residues. Germline V gives CDR1 SGHDT, CDR2 YYEEEE. Trimming cost V 5 bases and J 1 base, with 22 bases left between them. The CDR3 reads CASSNPHQGLNSYEQYF. The CDR3 coding sequence is TGTGCCAGCAGTAATCCGCATCAGGGACTGAATTCCTACGAGCAGTACTTC.

The chain employs TRBV6-2 or TRBV6-3 and TRBJ2-5; D uncertain. V lost 2 bases, J lost 2 bases, and 6 bases lay in between. CDR1 MNHEY and CDR2 SVGEGT come from the germline V gene. The CDR3 has 13 residues. The CDR3 loop reads CASSYSVQETQYF. The CDR3 nucleotides are TGTGCCAGCAGTTACAGCGTGCAAGAGACCCAGTACTTC.

The chain is built from TRBV4-1 and TRBJ1-3; the D is unclear. V shed 0 bases and J shed 4 bases, with 10 bases lying between them. The length of the CDR3 is 15 residues. Per germline, CDR1 MGHRA and CDR2 YSYEKL. CDR3 nucleotides: TGCGCCAGCAGCCAAGACCATGGAGGAGGAAACACCATATATTTT. Amino acid sequence: CASSQDHGGGNTIYF.

The CDR3 sequence: CASSLRGQAGTEAFF. The CDR3 DNA follows: TGCGCCAGCAGCTTACGGGGACAGGCAGGGACTGAAGCTTTCTTT. The chain joins TRBV5-1 to TRBJ1-1; TRBD1 aligns across 8 bases. The CDR3 is made up of 15 amino acids. Germline V gene lookup returns CDR1 SGHRS and CDR2 YFSETQ. V was pared by 2 bases and J by 5 bases, with 8 bases of the junction left unmatched.

The CDR3 nucleotides read TGTGCCAGCTCTCGTACTAGCCCTAGTGAAGATACGCAGTATTTT. This translates into CASSRTSPSEDTQYF. This rearrangement joins TRBV18 to TRBJ2-3; possible D gene TRBD2, 6 bases. Between the trimmed V and J ends, which lost 6 bases and 5 bases, there was a span of 18 bases. Germline V gene sequence: CDR1 KGHSH, CDR2 LQKENI. CDR3 length: 15 amino acids.

This chain connects TRBV6-1 to TRBJ2-7, with TRBD1 matching 9 bases. CDR1 and CDR2 from the germline V gene are MNHNS and SASEGT. The CDR3 loop spans 15 amino acids. V was pared by 2 bases and J by 3 bases, with 5 bases of the junction left unmatched. In DNA, the CDR3 is TGTGCCAGCAGTGAACAGGACAGGGGACTCTACGAGCAGTACTTC. It is translated as CASSEQDRGLYEQYF.

V and J are TRBV6-5 and TRBJ2-7; D might be TRBD2 (5 bases). This CDR3 has 15 residues. Trimming stripped 0 bases from V and 7 bases from J, with 16 bases between. Per the germline V gene, CDR1 is MNHEY and CDR2 is SVGAGI. The CDR3: CASSYSPSRVAEQYF. The CDR3 DNA reads TGTGCCAGCAGTTACTCCCCTTCAAGGGTAGCGGAGCAGTACTTC.